Below are 22 T cell receptor beta chains sequenced from a single sample in a study of blood T cell repertoires in COVID-19. Measured with immunoSEQ multiplex PCR; TCRdb has only the in-frame clones, and not every one. The sample gives 100,000 to 120,000 clones, 75% to 85% of which show up once; over 9% is in the top ten. The sequencing input was peripheral blood. These receptors were obtained from a woman aged 70 to 79 with acute or convalescent COVID-19.

The gene calls are TRBV14 and TRBJ1-2, with 8 nucleotides matching TRBD1. V lost 4 bases to trimming and J lost 5 bases; unmatched junction nucleotides: 9. The CDR3 covers 15 residues. Germline CDR1 SGHDN, CDR2 FVKESK. The CDR3: CASSPQGAYGYGYTF. The CDR3 DNA reads TGTGCCAGCAGCCCTCAGGGGGCGTATGGGTATGGCTACACCTTC. Combining the CDR3 with reference TRBV14 and TRBJ1-2 gives the whole variable domain EAGVTQFPSHSVIEKGQTVTLRCDPISGHDNLYWYRRVMGKEIKFLLHFVKESKQDESGMPNNRFLAERTGGTYSTLKVQPAELEDSGVYFCASSPQGAYGYGYTFGSGTRLTVV.

The CDR3 DNA follows: TGTGCCAGCAGCCTCACCGGGGACACTGAAGCTTTCTTT. This codes for CASSLTGDTEAFF. The rearrangement links TRBV3-1 (or the pseudogene TRBV3-2) to TRBJ1-1, with D unclear. Per the germline V gene, CDR1 is LGHDT and CDR2 is YNNKEL (reference sequence). V shed 4 bases and J shed 3 bases, with 9 bases lying between them. The CDR3 extends over 13 amino acids.

This chain uses TRBV25-1 with TRBJ2-1; D might be TRBD1 (6 bases). CDR1 and CDR2 (germline): MGHDK, SYGVNS. The germline V and J ends were trimmed by 7 bases and 4 bases, with 11 bases remaining between them. The CDR3 extends over 13 amino acids. CDR3 nucleotides: TGTGCCAGCAAGGGAGACAGGTACAATGAGCAGTTCTTC. Translated: CASKGDRYNEQFF.

The chain carries TRBV30 and TRBJ2-2; TRBD2 is a possible D gene (5 bases). Germline CDR1 GTSNPN, CDR2 SVGIG (reference sequence). CDR3 size: 12 residues. Trimming took off 0 bases at V and 7 bases at J, with 6 bases between the two ends. The chain's CDR3 is CAWSVSGGELFF. The CDR3 nucleotides read TGTGCCTGGAGTGTAAGCGGCGGGGAGCTGTTTTTT.

The gene calls are TRBV5-1 and TRBJ2-3; 8 bases align to TRBD1. This CDR3 is 15 amino acids long. V shed 3 bases and J 2 bases; nucleotides not matched to a gene: 5. The germline gives CDR1 SGHRS, CDR2 YFSETQ. The CDR3 loop is CASSSDRVITDTQYF. The CDR3 coding sequence is TGCGCCAGCAGCTCGGACAGGGTGATCACAGATACGCAGTATTTT.

Turning to this clone: At the DNA level, this CDR3 is encoded by other sequences in the same sample as well. CDR3 region: CATSRDQGYEQYF. The CDR3 DNA is TGTGCCACCAGCAGAGATCAGGGGTACGAGCAGTACTTC. This rearrangement joins TRBV15 to TRBJ2-7; possibly TRBD1 for D (6 bases). The CDR3 runs to 13 residues. From germline, CDR1 is LNHNV and CDR2 YYDKDF (reference sequence). Deletions cut 0 bases from V and 4 bases from J, with 7 bases between.

V is TRBV7-2 and J is TRBJ1-2; no reliable D call. Germline-derived CDR1 and CDR2 are SGHTA and FQGNSA. The CDR3 is 15 amino acids. Trimming removed 5 bases from V and 2 bases from J, with 15 bases in between. The CDR3 nucleotides are TGTGCCAGCAGCCTTTGGACTACAGACAACTATGGCTACACCTTC. Protein product: CASSLWTTDNYGYTF.

This chain connects TRBV10-2 to TRBJ2-7; 11 nucleotides match TRBD2. CDR3 length: 14 amino acids. Germline CDR1 and CDR2: WSHSY and SAAADI. With V trimmed by 6 bases and J by 5 bases, 6 bases remained unmatched. The CDR3 DNA reads as TGCGCCAGCAGCGCGCTAGCGGGGGGCGACGAGCAGTACTTC. Translated: CASSALAGGDEQYF.

The chain joins TRBV28 to TRBJ2-5, with D perhaps TRBD2 (6 bases). The CDR3 has 14 amino acids. The V gene's germline CDR1 is MDHEN and CDR2 SYDVKM. V shed 4 bases and J shed 5 bases, with 14 bases lying between them. The CDR3 protein is CASSYLRGVETQYF. The CDR3 DNA reads as TGTGCCAGCAGTTACTTGCGGGGAGTGGAGACCCAGTACTTC. Supplemented by reference TRBV28 and TRBJ2-5, the full variable domain reads DVKVTQSSRYLVKRTGEKVFLECVQDMDHENMFWYRQDPGLGLRLIYFSYDVKMKEKGDIPEGYSVSREKKERFSLILESASTNQTSMYLCASSYLRGVETQYFGPGTRLLVL.

This chain connects TRBV12-5 to TRBJ1-2, with 7 bases fitting TRBD1. V gave up 1 base and J gave up 2 bases; unmatched junction bases: 7. Germline CDR1 and CDR2: LGHNT and FRNRAP. This CDR3 contains 16 residues. CDR3 bases: TGTGCTAGTGGTTTGGGCGTGGGACAGCTCAACTATGGCTACACCTTC. Translation gives CASGLGVGQLNYGYTF. Based on the CDR3 plus reference TRBV12-5 and TRBJ1-2, the full variable domain is DARVTQTPRHKVTEMGQEVTMRCQPILGHNTVFWYRQTMMQGLELLAYFRNRAPLDDSGMPKDRFSAEMPDATLATLKIQPSEPRDSAVYFCASGLGVGQLNYGYTFGSGTRLTVV.

V usage is TRBV7-6 and J usage is TRBJ2-7; the D gene is possibly TRBD2 (5 bases). The germline V gene encodes CDR1 SGHVS and CDR2 FNYEAQ. This CDR3 contains 14 residues. Trimming shortened V by 1 base and J by 2 bases, and 9 bases separated the two germline ends. The CDR3 sequence: CASSLDEGTYEQYF. CDR3 in DNA: TGTGCCAGCAGCTTAGACGAGGGAACCTACGAGCAGTACTTC.

V is TRBV27 and J is TRBJ2-3; D remains ambiguous. The CDR3 has 15 amino acids. Germline V lookup: CDR1 MNHEY, CDR2 SMNVEV (reference sequence). Trimming stripped 4 bases from V and 7 bases from J, with 18 bases between. The chain's CDR3 is CASSSTQNQANTQYF. The CDR3 nucleotides read TGTGCCAGCAGTTCAACCCAAAATCAGGCGAATACGCAGTATTTT.

This clone appeared a few times. The V call is TRBV21-1, the J call TRBJ2-5; the table's D call TRBD1 went unverified against the DNA. TRBV21-1 represents a pseudogene. The CDR3 loop spans 17 amino acids. CDR3 coding DNA: TGTGCCAGCAGCAACAAGGACAGGGCCCTCTACCAAGAGACCCAGTACTTC. Translation gives CASSNKDRALYQETQYF.

The V gene is TRBV7-3, the J gene TRBJ2-1, with 10 bases identical to TRBD2. CDR1 is SGHTA, CDR2 FQGTGA, per germline. With 5 bases clipped from V and 9 bases from J, the junction kept 7 bases outside the gene matches. The CDR3 contains 14 residues. The CDR3: CASSPTPSGGEQFF. The CDR3 DNA reads TGTGCCAGCAGCCCAACCCCTAGCGGGGGTGAGCAGTTCTTC.

This clone came up a few times. The chain employs TRBV1 and TRBJ2-7; the table assigns TRBD1, which was not confirmed against the DNA. TRBV1 is labeled a pseudogene. There are 16 residues in the CDR3. The CDR3 sequence is CTSSQPAGQGNHEQYF. The CDR3 bases are TGCACCAGCAGCCAACCCGCCGGACAGGGGAACCACGAGCAGTACTTC.

The chain joins TRBV29-1 to TRBJ1-2, with D unresolved. The CDR3 extends over 13 amino acids. CDR1 and CDR2 (germline): SQVTM, ANQGSEA. V was clipped by 7 bases and J by 7 bases, with 19 bases between them. In nucleotides, the CDR3 is TGCAGCGCTGACCTTCCCTTAGGGAGTGGCTACACCTTC. It codes for CSADLPLGSGYTF.

The chain is built from TRBV28 and TRBJ1-1; no clear D gene. V dropped 4 bases and J dropped 4 bases, with 22 bases sitting between them. Germline V lookup: CDR1 MDHEN, CDR2 SYDVKM. CDR3 length: 17 residues. CDR3 in DNA: TGTGCCAGCAGTTCCCCGGACGGGGTAGGTCTTGGCACTGAAGCTTTCTTT. This encodes CASSSPDGVGLGTEAFF.

The chain has TRBV30 and TRBJ1-2, with unresolved D. The V end lost 0 bases, the J end lost 0 bases, and 5 bases lay between the germline ends. This CDR3 has 13 residues. CDR1 GTSNPN and CDR2 SVGIG come from the germline V gene (reference sequence). Here the CDR3 reads CAWSVSTNYGYTF. CDR3 DNA: TGTGCCTGGAGTGTCAGTACTAACTATGGCTACACCTTC. Drawing the rest from reference TRBV30 and TRBJ1-2, the complete variable domain is SQTIHQWPATLVQPVGSPLSLECTVEGTSNPNLYWYRQAAGRGLQLLFYSVGIGQISSEVPQNLSASRPQDRQFILSSKKLLLSDSGFYLCAWSVSTNYGYTFGSGTRLTVV.

This clone was seen more than once but under ten times. The chain carries TRBV6-5 and TRBJ1-1; 7 bases map to TRBD1. The CDR3 totals 16 residues. CDR1 is MNHEY and CDR2 is SVGAGI in the germline V gene. J gave up 4 bases and V 0 bases, and 8 bases lay outside the gene matches. The CDR3 spells CASSYSLAQGGTEAFF. In nucleotides, the CDR3 is TGTGCCAGCAGTTACTCTCTAGCTCAGGGGGGCACTGAAGCTTTCTTT.

This clone was detected only once. The V gene is TRBV6-6, the J gene TRBJ2-1; perhaps TRBD2 as D (6 bases). This CDR3 has 14 residues. Germline CDR1 and CDR2: MNHNY and SVGAGI (reference sequence). Trimming pared 8 bases from V and 3 bases from J, leaving 14 bases between. The CDR3 sequence is CASLDAGLYNEQFF. The CDR3 coding sequence is TGTGCCAGCCTTGATGCGGGACTCTACAATGAGCAGTTCTTC.

The DNA for the CDR3 is TGTGCCAGCAGCTTATTTTCCGGGAGGGAGGAGACCCAGTACTTC. This sequence encodes CASSLFSGREETQYF. The gene calls are TRBV7-2 and TRBJ2-5; 8 positions agree with TRBD2. The J segment lost 5 bases and the V segment lost 2 bases, leaving 7 bases of the junction unmatched. The CDR3 sequence is 15 residues long. Germline CDR1 SGHTA, CDR2 FQGNSA.

This clone was found many times. This chain uses TRBV6-4 with TRBJ2-2; no clear D gene. Trimming left V 2 bases short and J 0 bases short, with 4 bases between. This CDR3 is 14 amino acids long. Per the germline V gene, CDR1 is MRHNA and CDR2 is SNTAGT. The DNA of the CDR3 is TGTGCCAGCAGTGACCAGTCGAACACCGGGGAGCTGTTTTTT. This encodes CASSDQSNTGELFF.